Listed below are T cell receptor beta chains from one sample, sequenced in a study of human T cells and chemical hapten exposure. TCRdb re-analysed the RACE reads in MiXCR, keeping a single row per CDR3 protein. The sample has about 85,000 distinct CDR3 sequences, 11% seen once. This specimen was whole blood, taken in connection with sensitization to the hapten diphenylcyclopropenone (DPC). These receptors came from a young man with alopecia areata. Some clones in this sample may be carry-over from other donors' samples. Both conserved end residues are part of each CDR3. The D gene is left open where the match is weak. Only some rows state a clone size, as once, few, many or a class for expanded clones.

CDR3 DNA: TGTGCCAGCAGCTTAGTGGCAGGGGGCGCGGGAACTGAAGCTTTCTTT
CDR3 protein: CASSLVAGGAGTEAFF
J gene: TRBJ1-1
D gene: TRBD1
clone size: few
V gene: TRBV7-2

CDR3 DNA: TGTGCCAGCTTCGAGACCGGGACAGCTTCACCCCTCCACTTT
CDR3 protein: CASFETGTASPLHF
J gene: TRBJ1-6
D gene: TRBD1
clone size: many
V gene: TRBV2

CDR3 DNA: TGCAGCGTTGGGGCTAGCGGGGGGCAAGAGACCCAGTACTTC
CDR3 protein: CSVGASGGQETQYF
J gene: TRBJ2-5
D gene: TRBD2
clone size: few
V gene: TRBV29-1

CDR3 DNA: TGTGCCAGTAGTATTAGGCCGGCTCCTGCGGAAAAACTGTTTTTT
CDR3 protein: CASSIRPAPAEKLFF
J gene: TRBJ1-4
D gene: -
clone size: -
V gene: TRBV19

CDR3 DNA: TGTGCCAGCAGTTTGGGGACCCACTACAATGAGCAGTTCTTC
CDR3 protein: CASSLGTHYNEQFF
J gene: TRBJ2-1
D gene: -
clone size: many
V gene: TRBV28

CDR3 DNA: TGTGCCACCAGTGATTCCTATGGCTACACCTTC
CDR3 protein: CATSDSYGYTF
J gene: TRBJ1-2
D gene: -
clone size: -
V gene: TRBV24-1

CDR3 DNA: TGTGCCAGTCGGGACAGGAGCCCCCGAGGCTATGGCTACACCTTC
CDR3 protein: CASRDRSPRGYGYTF
J gene: TRBJ1-2
D gene: TRBD1
clone size: few
V gene: TRBV19

CDR3 DNA: TGCAGCGTTACCGAACAGCGATCCTTTACCCTTAACTATGGCTACACCTTC
CDR3 protein: CSVTEQRSFTLNYGYTF
J gene: TRBJ1-2
D gene: -
clone size: -
V gene: TRBV29-1

CDR3 DNA: TGTGCCAGCAGCCCACTCACCTCGAACACCGGGGAGCTGTTTTTT
CDR3 protein: CASSPLTSNTGELFF
J gene: TRBJ2-2
D gene: -
clone size: few
V gene: TRBV4-2

CDR3 DNA: TGTGCCAGCAGTCGAAACAGGGTACATGGCTACACCTTC
CDR3 protein: CASSRNRVHGYTF
J gene: TRBJ1-2
D gene: -
clone size: many
V gene: TRBV9

CDR3 DNA: TGTGCCAGCAGCTCACTAGCCGTGTACGATACGCAGTATTTT
CDR3 protein: CASSSLAVYDTQYF
J gene: TRBJ2-3
D gene: -
clone size: many
V gene: TRBV11-2

CDR3 DNA: TGTGCCAGCAGCTTAGTTGGCAGCACCCACTATGGCTACACCTTC
CDR3 protein: CASSLVGSTHYGYTF
J gene: TRBJ1-2
D gene: -
clone size: many
V gene: TRBV7-9

CDR3 DNA: TGTGCCAGCAGCTTACTCCCTCGGCCTGCGGTCGGTCAGCCCCAGCATTTT
CDR3 protein: CASSLLPRPAVGQPQHF
J gene: TRBJ1-5
D gene: -
clone size: few
V gene: TRBV7-7

CDR3 DNA: TGTGCCAGCAGTTACTCCCCGTCTGAAGCTTTCTTT
CDR3 protein: CASSYSPSEAFF
J gene: TRBJ1-1
D gene: -
clone size: -
V gene: TRBV6-2/TRBV6-3

CDR3 DNA: TGTGCCAGCAGCTTCGAGACACAAAATGAGCAGTTCTTC
CDR3 protein: CASSFETQNEQFF
J gene: TRBJ2-1
D gene: -
clone size: many
V gene: TRBV7-3

CDR3 DNA: TGTGCCAGCAGTTACTGGGACAGTTTCGACAATGAGCAGTTCTTC
CDR3 protein: CASSYWDSFDNEQFF
J gene: TRBJ2-1
D gene: TRBD1
clone size: many
V gene: TRBV6-8

CDR3 DNA: TGTGCCAGCAGCTTCGCGGGCCAGGGTGCCAAAAACATTCAGTACTTC
CDR3 protein: CASSFAGQGAKNIQYF
J gene: TRBJ2-4
D gene: -
clone size: many
V gene: TRBV11-1

CDR3 DNA: TGTGCCAGCAGCCAAGGTATCAGCACAGATACGCAGTATTTT
CDR3 protein: CASSQGISTDTQYF
J gene: TRBJ2-3
D gene: -
clone size: many
V gene: TRBV3-1

CDR3 DNA: TGTGCCAGCAGCCTCGGGACATTGATGAACACTGAAGCTTTCTTT
CDR3 protein: CASSLGTLMNTEAFF
J gene: TRBJ1-1
D gene: -
clone size: many
V gene: TRBV7-9

CDR3 DNA: TGTGCCAGCTCACCTTCGACAGGGATGGAGGATACGCAGTATTTT
CDR3 protein: CASSPSTGMEDTQYF
J gene: TRBJ2-3
D gene: TRBD1
clone size: many
V gene: TRBV18

CDR3 DNA: TGCGCCAGCAGATCCCGCAGGGAACACAATGAGCAGTTCTTC
CDR3 protein: CASRSRREHNEQFF
J gene: TRBJ2-1
D gene: -
clone size: -
V gene: TRBV5-1

CDR3 DNA: TGTGCCAGCAGACCCGACAGGGAAAAATCACCCCTCCACTTT
CDR3 protein: CASRPDREKSPLHF
J gene: TRBJ1-6
D gene: TRBD1
clone size: few
V gene: TRBV7-9

CDR3 DNA: TGTGCTAGTGGTTGGGCTAGCACAGATACGCAGTATTTT
CDR3 protein: CASGWASTDTQYF
J gene: TRBJ2-3
D gene: -
clone size: many
V gene: TRBV12-5

CDR3 DNA: TGTGCCAGCAGCATCACTGCAACTAATGAAAAACTGTTTTTT
CDR3 protein: CASSITATNEKLFF
J gene: TRBJ1-4
D gene: -
clone size: -
V gene: TRBV28

CDR3 DNA: TGTGCCAGCAGCGTAGTAGCAACAGATACGCAGTATTTT
CDR3 protein: CASSVVATDTQYF
J gene: TRBJ2-3
D gene: -
clone size: -
V gene: TRBV9

CDR3 DNA: TGCGCCAGCAGCCAAGAGGCGGGGGTTCGGGCAGATACGCAGTATTTT
CDR3 protein: CASSQEAGVRADTQYF
J gene: TRBJ2-3
D gene: TRBD2
clone size: few
V gene: TRBV4-1

CDR3 DNA: TGTGCCAGCTTAGGGTTTCGTCGGCGTCCTAGCACCGGGGAGCTGTTTTTT
CDR3 protein: CASLGFRRRPSTGELFF
J gene: TRBJ2-2
D gene: -
clone size: -
V gene: TRBV2

CDR3 DNA: TGTGCCAGCAGGAAACGCCCTCCGGGACCTGAAGCTTTCTTT
CDR3 protein: CASRKRPPGPEAFF
J gene: TRBJ1-1
D gene: -
clone size: few
V gene: TRBV11-1

CDR3 DNA: TGCAGTGCTGGGACAGCGGTTGAAATAGAGACCCAGTACTTC
CDR3 protein: CSAGTAVEIETQYF
J gene: TRBJ2-5
D gene: TRBD1
clone size: many
V gene: TRBV20-1

CDR3 DNA: TGCGCCAGCTCGAAAAAGCAGGAGACGGGAGATGAAAAACTGTTTTTT
CDR3 protein: CASSKKQETGDEKLFF
J gene: TRBJ1-4
D gene: -
clone size: few
V gene: TRBV5-1

CDR3 DNA: TGTGCCAGCCGGGGGACGGTTCAAGAGACCCAGTACTTC
CDR3 protein: CASRGTVQETQYF
J gene: TRBJ2-5
D gene: -
clone size: many
V gene: TRBV6-5

CDR3 DNA: TGCGCCAGCAGCCTCCGACTCGGAACAGATACGCAGTATTTT
CDR3 protein: CASSLRLGTDTQYF
J gene: TRBJ2-3
D gene: -
clone size: few
V gene: TRBV4-1

CDR3 DNA: TGCAGTGCCAGAACGCCCCGGGAAAGGGGACTACGCGAGCAGTACTTC
CDR3 protein: CSARTPRERGLREQYF
J gene: TRBJ2-7
D gene: TRBD2
clone size: many
V gene: TRBV20-1

CDR3 DNA: TGTGCCAGCAGCCGCGGACAGGCGATCGAGCAGTACTTC
CDR3 protein: CASSRGQAIEQYF
J gene: TRBJ2-7
D gene: TRBD1
clone size: few
V gene: TRBV7-6

CDR3 DNA: TGTGCCAGCAGCCGACTGGGGATCACAGGGAAAATTGGCTACACCTTC
CDR3 protein: CASSRLGITGKIGYTF
J gene: TRBJ1-2
D gene: -
clone size: -
V gene: TRBV6-5

CDR3 DNA: TGTGCCAGCAGCTTAGTCGCTGGTACAGATACGCAGTATTTT
CDR3 protein: CASSLVAGTDTQYF
J gene: TRBJ2-3
D gene: -
clone size: -
V gene: TRBV11-2

CDR3 DNA: TGTGCCAGCAGTTTTCACCCAGATCGGACTAGCCCGGCTAGCACAGATACGCAGTATTTT
CDR3 protein: CASSFHPDRTSPASTDTQYF
J gene: TRBJ2-3
D gene: TRBD2
clone size: -
V gene: TRBV6-2/TRBV6-3

CDR3 DNA: TGTGCCAGCAGCGAACGCGAGCGGGGGGGCCATAAAGAGACCCAGTACTTC
CDR3 protein: CASSERERGGHKETQYF
J gene: TRBJ2-5
D gene: TRBD2
clone size: many
V gene: TRBV9

CDR3 DNA: TGTGCCAGCAGCATGGGACAGGTCGATTCACCCCTCCACTTT
CDR3 protein: CASSMGQVDSPLHF
J gene: TRBJ1-6
D gene: TRBD1
clone size: few
V gene: TRBV11-3

CDR3 DNA: TGTGCCAGTAGTATAGATACCGGGACAGTCTCCTACAATGAGCAGTTCTTC
CDR3 protein: CASSIDTGTVSYNEQFF
J gene: TRBJ2-1
D gene: TRBD1
clone size: many
V gene: TRBV19

CDR3 DNA: TGTGCCAGCAGCGTCCCCGGGACTAGCGGGGTACAAGAGACCCAGTACTTC
CDR3 protein: CASSVPGTSGVQETQYF
J gene: TRBJ2-5
D gene: TRBD2
clone size: few
V gene: TRBV6-5

CDR3 DNA: TGTGCCAGCAGTTACTCGACCTGGACAGGAAGGAAGTCACCCCTCCACTTT
CDR3 protein: CASSYSTWTGRKSPLHF
J gene: TRBJ1-6
D gene: TRBD1
clone size: -
V gene: TRBV6-5

CDR3 DNA: TGTGCCAGCAGCTCCCGACAGGGGCCGTACCAAGAGACCCAGTACTTC
CDR3 protein: CASSSRQGPYQETQYF
J gene: TRBJ2-5
D gene: TRBD1
clone size: many
V gene: TRBV7-8

CDR3 DNA: TGTGCCAGCAGTCGATGGGGGGAGCTCACCAACACAGATACGCAGTATTTT
CDR3 protein: CASSRWGELTNTDTQYF
J gene: TRBJ2-3
D gene: -
clone size: -
V gene: TRBV28

CDR3 DNA: TGCGCCAGCAGCCTGGAATTAGATACGCAGTATTTT
CDR3 protein: CASSLELDTQYF
J gene: TRBJ2-3
D gene: -
clone size: few
V gene: TRBV5-1

CDR3 DNA: TGTGCCAGTAAAATAGGGGACAGGGTCACAGATACGCAGTATTTT
CDR3 protein: CASKIGDRVTDTQYF
J gene: TRBJ2-3
D gene: TRBD1
clone size: few
V gene: TRBV19